This T cell receptor (beta chain) was sequenced for a study of PD-1 blockade in mismatch repair-deficient tumors (dated by TCRdb to about 2017). Context from the whole study: Between September 2013 and September 2016, the trial enrolled around 86 consecutive patients with about a dozen mismatch repair-deficient cancer types, every one of whom had been previously treated and was progressing. Tumor-associated T cell clones in the peripheral blood of patients responding to PD-1 blockade were tracked using deep sequencing of TCR CDR3 regions. Study-wide findings and limitations: Rapid expansion after pembrolizumab followed by contraction, generally before radiologic responses, was shown by tumor-resident clones, which were often undetectable in blood before treatment.

Receptor amplification or capture employed the immunoSEQ multiplex PCR assay. TCRdb provides this immuneACCESS table in a form limited to in-frame rearrangements. Some clones are lacking; in checked studies, under half of them reflect an unresolved V gene, and why the rest are absent is not known. For this sample there are approximately 120,000 clones; about 86% appear just once. Of the sample, around an eighth falls within the top ten clones. For every enrolled patient, mismatch repair deficiency was confirmed by either polymerase chain reaction or immunohistochemistry. TCR sequencing was performed for a few patients who responded to pembrolizumab therapy. The phase II trial prospectively tested pembrolizumab PD-1 blockade in advanced mismatch repair-deficient cancers regardless of tissue of origin. Serial peripheral blood T cell samples were collected before and at multiple times after starting PD-1 blockade. Blood sampling times were expressed in weeks after the first pembrolizumab dose.

From its cysteine to its phenylalanine, the CDR3 spans 15 amino acids. The retained sequence is limited to the CDR3, 45 bases, with the frame set at the first base. Trimming takes 5 bases off V and 3 bases off J; junction bases not matched to a gene: 10. CDR1 and CDR2, looked up from the germline V gene, are SGHNT and YENEEA. Remarks on this clone: Its antigen is not yet known. Base qualities are not at hand, and no much larger clone is one base apart.

This receptor was identified in an adult with mismatch repair-deficient cancer. The sample here was peripheral blood, taken 44 weeks after starting pembrolizumab. Recombination linked TRBV11-3 to TRBJ2-7; 7 bases in the junction line up with TRBD2. CDR3 loop: CASSLGTKACYEQYF. The DNA reads TGTGCCAGCAGCCTGGGGACTAAAGCTTGCTACGAGCAGTACTTC.